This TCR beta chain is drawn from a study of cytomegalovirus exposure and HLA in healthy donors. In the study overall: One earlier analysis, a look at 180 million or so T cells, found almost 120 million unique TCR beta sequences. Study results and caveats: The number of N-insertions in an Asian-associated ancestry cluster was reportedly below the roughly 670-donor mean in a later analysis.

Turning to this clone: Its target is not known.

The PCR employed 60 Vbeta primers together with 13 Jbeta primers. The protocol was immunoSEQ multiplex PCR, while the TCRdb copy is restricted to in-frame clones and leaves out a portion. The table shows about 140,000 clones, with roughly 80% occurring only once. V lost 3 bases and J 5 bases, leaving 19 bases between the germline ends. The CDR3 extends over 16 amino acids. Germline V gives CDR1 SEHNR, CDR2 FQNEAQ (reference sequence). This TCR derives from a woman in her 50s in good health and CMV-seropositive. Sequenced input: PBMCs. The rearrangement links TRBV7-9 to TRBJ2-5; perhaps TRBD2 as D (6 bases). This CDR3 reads CASSFGGAPVKETQYF. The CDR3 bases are TGTGCCAGCAGCTTCGGCGGGGCACCCGTCAAGGAGACCCAGTACTTC.